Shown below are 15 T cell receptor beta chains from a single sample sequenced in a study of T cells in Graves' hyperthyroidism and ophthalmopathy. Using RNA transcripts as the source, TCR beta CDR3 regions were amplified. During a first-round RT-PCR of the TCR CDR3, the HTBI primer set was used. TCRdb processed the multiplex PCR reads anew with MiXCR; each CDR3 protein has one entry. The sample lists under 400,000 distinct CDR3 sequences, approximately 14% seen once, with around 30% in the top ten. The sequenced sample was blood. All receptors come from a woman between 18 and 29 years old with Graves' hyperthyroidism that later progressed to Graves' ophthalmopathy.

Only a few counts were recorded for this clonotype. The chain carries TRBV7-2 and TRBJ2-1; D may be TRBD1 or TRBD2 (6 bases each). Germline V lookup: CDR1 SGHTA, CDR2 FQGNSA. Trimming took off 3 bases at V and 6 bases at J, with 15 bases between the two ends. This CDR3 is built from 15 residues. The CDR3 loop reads CASSFFWGAGNEQFF. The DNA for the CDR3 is TGTGCCAGCAGCTTTTTTTGGGGGGCCGGCAATGAGCAGTTCTTC.

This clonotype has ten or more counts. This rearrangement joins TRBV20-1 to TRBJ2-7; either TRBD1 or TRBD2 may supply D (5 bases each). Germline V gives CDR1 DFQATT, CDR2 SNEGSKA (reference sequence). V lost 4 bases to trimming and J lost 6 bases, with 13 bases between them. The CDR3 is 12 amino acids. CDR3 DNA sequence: TGCAGTGCTACCAGGGCTGGGGGCGAGCAGTACTTC. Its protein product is CSATRAGGEQYF.

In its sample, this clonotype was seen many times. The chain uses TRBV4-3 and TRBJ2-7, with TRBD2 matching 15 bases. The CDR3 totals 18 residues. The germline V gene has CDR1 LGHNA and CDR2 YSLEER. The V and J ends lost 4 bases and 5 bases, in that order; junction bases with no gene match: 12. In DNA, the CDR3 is TGCGCCAGCAGCCCCGGACTAGCGGGAGGGCCGCGTTTCCACGAGCAGTACTTC. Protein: CASSPGLAGGPRFHEQYF.

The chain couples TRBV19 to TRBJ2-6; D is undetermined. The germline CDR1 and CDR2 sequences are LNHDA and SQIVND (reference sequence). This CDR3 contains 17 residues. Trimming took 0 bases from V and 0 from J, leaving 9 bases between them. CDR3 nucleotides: TGTGCCAGTAGTATAGATTTCCTTCCCTCTGGGGCCAACGTCCTGACTTTC. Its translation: CASSIDFLPSGANVLTF.

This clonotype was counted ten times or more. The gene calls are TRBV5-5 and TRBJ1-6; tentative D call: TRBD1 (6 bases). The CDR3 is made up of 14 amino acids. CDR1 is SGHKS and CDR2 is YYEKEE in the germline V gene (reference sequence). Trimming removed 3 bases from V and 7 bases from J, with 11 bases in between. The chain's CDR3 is CASSSGQLNSPLHF. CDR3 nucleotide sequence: TGTGCCAGCAGCTCTGGACAGCTCAATTCACCCCTCCACTTT.

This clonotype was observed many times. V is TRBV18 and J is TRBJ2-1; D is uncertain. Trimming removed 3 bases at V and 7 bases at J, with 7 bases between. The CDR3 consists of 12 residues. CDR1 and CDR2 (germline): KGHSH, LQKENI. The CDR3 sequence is CASSPPGNEQFF. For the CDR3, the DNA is TGTGCCAGCTCACCGCCGGGTAATGAGCAGTTCTTC.

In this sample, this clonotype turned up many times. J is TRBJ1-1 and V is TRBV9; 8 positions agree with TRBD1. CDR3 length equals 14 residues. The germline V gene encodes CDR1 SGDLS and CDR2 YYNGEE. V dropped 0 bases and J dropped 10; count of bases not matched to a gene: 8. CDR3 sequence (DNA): TGTGCCAGCAGCGTAGGAGACAGGGGAGTTCGAGCTTTCTTT. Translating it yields CASSVGDRGVRAFF.

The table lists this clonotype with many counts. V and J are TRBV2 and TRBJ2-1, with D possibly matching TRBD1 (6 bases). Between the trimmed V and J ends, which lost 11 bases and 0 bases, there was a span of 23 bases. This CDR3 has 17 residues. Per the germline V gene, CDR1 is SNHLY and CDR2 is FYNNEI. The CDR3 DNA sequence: TGTGCCGGAAAGGGGGAGAGCCTCCAGAGCTCCTACAATGAGCAGTTCTTC. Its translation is CAGKGESLQSSYNEQFF.

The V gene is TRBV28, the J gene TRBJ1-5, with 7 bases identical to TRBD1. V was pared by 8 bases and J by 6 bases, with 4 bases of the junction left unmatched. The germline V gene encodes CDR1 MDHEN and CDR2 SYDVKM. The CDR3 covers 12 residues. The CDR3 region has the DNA TGTGCCAGCGCAGGGGGTTCTCAGCCCCAGCATTTT. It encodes CASAGGSQPQHF.

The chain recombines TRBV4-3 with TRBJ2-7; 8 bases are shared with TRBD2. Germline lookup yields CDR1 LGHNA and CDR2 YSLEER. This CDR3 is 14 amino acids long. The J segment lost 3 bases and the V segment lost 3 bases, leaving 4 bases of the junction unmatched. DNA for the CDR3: TGCGCCAGCAGCCAGACGGGGGGGGGCTACGAGCAGTACTTC. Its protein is CASSQTGGGYEQYF.

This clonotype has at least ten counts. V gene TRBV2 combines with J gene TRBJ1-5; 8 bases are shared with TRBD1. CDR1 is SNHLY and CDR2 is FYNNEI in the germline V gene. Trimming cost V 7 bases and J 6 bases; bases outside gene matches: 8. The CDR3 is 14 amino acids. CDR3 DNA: TGTGCCAGCAAGGACCAGGGGGCCGGTCAGCCCCAGCATTTT. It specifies CASKDQGAGQPQHF.

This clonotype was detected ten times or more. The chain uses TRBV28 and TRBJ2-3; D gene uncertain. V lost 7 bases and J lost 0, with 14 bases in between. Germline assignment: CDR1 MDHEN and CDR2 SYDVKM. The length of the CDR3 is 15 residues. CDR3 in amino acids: CASKGPPGSTDTQYF. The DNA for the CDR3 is TGTGCCAGCAAGGGTCCCCCTGGGAGCACAGATACGCAGTATTTT.

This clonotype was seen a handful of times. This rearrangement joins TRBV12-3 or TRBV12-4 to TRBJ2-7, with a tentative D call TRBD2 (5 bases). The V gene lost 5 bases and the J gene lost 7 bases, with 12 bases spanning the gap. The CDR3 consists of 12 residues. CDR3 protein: CASSQAAEEQYF. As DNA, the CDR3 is TGTGCCAGCAGTCAGGCAGCGGAAGAGCAGTACTTC.

The DNA of the CDR3 is TGCGCCAGCAGCTTGGCTGGGGGGTCCGGTACGCAGTATTTT. Amino acid sequence: CASSLAGGSGTQYF. The V and J genes are TRBV5-1 and TRBJ2-3; a weak D match, TRBD2 (6 bases). CDR1 is SGHRS and CDR2 is YFSETQ in the germline V gene. Trimming cost V 0 bases and J 8 bases, with 13 bases left between them. This CDR3 spans 14 amino acids.

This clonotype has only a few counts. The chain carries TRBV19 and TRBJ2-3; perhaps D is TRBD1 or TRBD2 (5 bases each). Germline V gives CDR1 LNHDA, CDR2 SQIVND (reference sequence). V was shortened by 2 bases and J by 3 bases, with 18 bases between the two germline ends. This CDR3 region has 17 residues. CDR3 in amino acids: CASSITAGSGKTDTQYF. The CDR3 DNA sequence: TGTGCCAGTAGTATAACGGCAGGGAGTGGTAAAACAGATACGCAGTATTTT.